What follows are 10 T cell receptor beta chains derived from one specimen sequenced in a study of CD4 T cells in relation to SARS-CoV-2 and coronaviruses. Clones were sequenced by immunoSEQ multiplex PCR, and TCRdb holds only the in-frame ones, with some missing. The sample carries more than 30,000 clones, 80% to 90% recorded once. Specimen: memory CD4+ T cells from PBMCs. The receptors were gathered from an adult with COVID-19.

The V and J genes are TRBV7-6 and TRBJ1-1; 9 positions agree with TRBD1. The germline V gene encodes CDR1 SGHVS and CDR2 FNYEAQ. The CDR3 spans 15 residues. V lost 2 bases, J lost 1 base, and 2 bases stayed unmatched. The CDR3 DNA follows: TGTGCCAGCAGCTTATGGGACAGGGAGAACACTGAAGCTTTCTTT. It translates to CASSLWDRENTEAFF.

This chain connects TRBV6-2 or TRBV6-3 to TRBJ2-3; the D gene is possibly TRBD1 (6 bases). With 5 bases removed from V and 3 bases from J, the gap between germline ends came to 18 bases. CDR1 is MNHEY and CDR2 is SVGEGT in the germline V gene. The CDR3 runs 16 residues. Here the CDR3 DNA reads TGTGCCAGCAGTCTCCCGACAGGAATCGCTACAGATACGCAGTATTTT. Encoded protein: CASSLPTGIATDTQYF.

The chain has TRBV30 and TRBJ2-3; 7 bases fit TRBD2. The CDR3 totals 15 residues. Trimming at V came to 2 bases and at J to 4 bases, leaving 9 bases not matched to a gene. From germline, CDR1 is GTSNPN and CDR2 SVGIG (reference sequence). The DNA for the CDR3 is TGTGCCTGGAGTACCGGCGGGAGCGGAGCAGATACGCAGTATTTT. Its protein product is CAWSTGGSGADTQYF.

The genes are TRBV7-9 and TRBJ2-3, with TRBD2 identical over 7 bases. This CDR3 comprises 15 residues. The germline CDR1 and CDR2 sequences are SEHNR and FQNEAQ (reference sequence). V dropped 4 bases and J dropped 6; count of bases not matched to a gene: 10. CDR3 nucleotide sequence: TGTGCCAGCAGCTATCGGACCGCCGGGGGGGATACGCAGTATTTT. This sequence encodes CASSYRTAGGDTQYF.

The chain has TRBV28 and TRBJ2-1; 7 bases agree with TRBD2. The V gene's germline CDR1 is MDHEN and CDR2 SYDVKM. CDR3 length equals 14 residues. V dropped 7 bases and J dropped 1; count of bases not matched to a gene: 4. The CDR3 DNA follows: TGTGCCAGCATTAGTAGCGGGTCCTACAATGAGCAGTTCTTC. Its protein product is CASISSGSYNEQFF. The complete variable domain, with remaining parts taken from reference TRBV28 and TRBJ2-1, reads DVKVTQSSRYLVKRTGEKVFLECVQDMDHENMFWYRQDPGLGLRLIYFSYDVKMKEKGDIPEGYSVSREKKERFSLILESASTNQTSMYLCASISSGSYNEQFFGPGTRLTVL.

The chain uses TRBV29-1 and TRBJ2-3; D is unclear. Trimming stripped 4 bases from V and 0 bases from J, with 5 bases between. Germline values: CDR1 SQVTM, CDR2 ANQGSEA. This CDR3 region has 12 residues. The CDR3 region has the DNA TGCAGCGTTGTTCCCAGCACAGATACGCAGTATTTT. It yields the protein CSVVPSTDTQYF.

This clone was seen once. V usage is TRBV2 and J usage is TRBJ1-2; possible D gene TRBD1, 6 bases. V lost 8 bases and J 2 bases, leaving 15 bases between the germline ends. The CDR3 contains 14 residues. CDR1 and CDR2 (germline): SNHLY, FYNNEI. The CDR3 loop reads CASEPWGRNYGYTF. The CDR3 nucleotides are TGTGCCAGCGAGCCATGGGGGCGCAACTATGGCTACACCTTC. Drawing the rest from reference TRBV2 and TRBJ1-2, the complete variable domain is EPEVTQTPSHQVTQMGQEVILRCVPISNHLYFYWYRQILGQKVEFLVSFYNNEISEKSEIFDDQFSVERPDGSNFTLKIRSTKLEDSAMYFCASEPWGRNYGYTFGSGTRLTVV.

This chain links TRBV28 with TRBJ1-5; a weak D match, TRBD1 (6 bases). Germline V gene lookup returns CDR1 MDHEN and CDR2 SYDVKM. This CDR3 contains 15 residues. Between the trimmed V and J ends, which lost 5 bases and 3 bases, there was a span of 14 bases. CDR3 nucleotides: TGTGCCAGCAGTCTCAGACAGGTGAACAATCAGCCCCAGCATTTT. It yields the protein CASSLRQVNNQPQHF.

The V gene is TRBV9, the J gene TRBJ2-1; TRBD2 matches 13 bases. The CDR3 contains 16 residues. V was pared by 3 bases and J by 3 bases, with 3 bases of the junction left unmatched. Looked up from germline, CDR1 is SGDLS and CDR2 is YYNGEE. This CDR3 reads CASSGLAGGLYNEQFF. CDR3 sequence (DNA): TGTGCCAGCAGCGGACTAGCGGGAGGTCTCTACAATGAGCAGTTCTTC.

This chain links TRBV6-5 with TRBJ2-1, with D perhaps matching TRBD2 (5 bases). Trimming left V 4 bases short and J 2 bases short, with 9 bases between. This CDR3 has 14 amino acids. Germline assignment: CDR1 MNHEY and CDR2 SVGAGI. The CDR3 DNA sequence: TGTGCCAGCAGTTTCGGGAAGACCTACAATGAGCAGTTCTTC. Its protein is CASSFGKTYNEQFF.